Following are 26 T cell receptor beta chains from one sample sequenced in a study of cytomegalovirus exposure and HLA in healthy donors (dated by TCRdb to 2017 to 2019). The method behind the library was the immunoSEQ multiplex PCR assay. A mixture of 60 forward primers for TCR Vbeta segments and 13 reverse primers for TCR Jbeta segments was used in the multiplex PCR. TCRdb's version of the immuneACCESS table is confined to in-frame rearrangements and falls short of the full clone set. An unresolved V gene accounts for under half of the shortfall where checked; the remainder is of unknown origin. Across this sample there are around 170,000 clones, with around 80% seen only once. About 1.5% of the sample rests with the top ten. The sample comprised PBMCs. The receptors here all came from a male donor in good health and CMV-seronegative.

This clone has only a few counts. The V gene is TRBV15, the J gene TRBJ2-1; D unresolved. Between the trimmed V and J ends, which lost 3 bases and 4 bases, there was a span of 7 bases. CDR3 size: 13 residues. Germline-derived CDR1 and CDR2 are LNHNV and YYDKDF (reference sequence). CDR3 region: CATSSTSYNEQFF. The DNA of the CDR3 is TGTGCCACCAGCAGCACTTCATACAATGAGCAGTTCTTC.

The rearrangement links TRBV5-6 to TRBJ2-5; tentative D call: TRBD2 (5 bases). CDR1 is SGHDT, CDR2 YYEEEE, per germline. This CDR3 comprises 14 residues. The V end lost 4 bases, the J end lost 5 bases, and 15 bases lay between the germline ends. The CDR3 spells CASSPTRIGETQYF. DNA of the CDR3: TGTGCCAGCAGCCCTACTAGAATTGGCGAGACCCAGTACTTC.

The chain employs TRBV7-8 and TRBJ2-5, with a tentative D call TRBD2 (5 bases). This CDR3 has 16 residues. V lost 1 base and J lost 1, with 13 bases in between. Germline assignment: CDR1 SGHVS and CDR2 FQNEAQ. CDR3 coding DNA: TGTGCCAGCAGCTTAGGGTCGGGGAACATCCAAGAGACCCAGTACTTC. Amino acid sequence: CASSLGSGNIQETQYF.

The gene calls are TRBV2 and TRBJ2-1, with D possibly TRBD2 on 6 matching bases. The CDR3 contains 16 residues. Looked up from germline, CDR1 is SNHLY and CDR2 is FYNNEI. The V end lost 6 bases, the J end lost 4 bases, and 19 bases lay between the germline ends. The CDR3 DNA reads as TGTGCCAGCAGCGGTCTGACTAGAGCTATATACAATGAGCAGTTCTTC. Translation gives CASSGLTRAIYNEQFF.

The genes are TRBV28 and TRBJ2-5; 9 bases are a match to TRBD1. With the DNA end fitting TRBJ2-7 better, the J assignment may be wrong. CDR1 and CDR2 from the germline V gene are MDHEN and SYDVKM. This CDR3 region has 14 residues. CDR3 nucleotides: TGTGCCAGCAGTCCGGGACAGGGAAACTACGAGCAGTACTTC. Residues: CASSPGQGNYEQYF.

This chain joins TRBV5-6 and TRBJ2-2; TRBD2 might be the D (6 bases). Germline lookup yields CDR1 SGHDT and CDR2 YYEEEE. The CDR3 consists of 14 residues. V was shortened by 6 bases and J by 0 bases, with 9 bases between the two germline ends. CDR3 sequence: CASMRGTNTGELFF. The CDR3 DNA sequence: TGTGCCAGCATGCGGGGAACGAACACCGGGGAGCTGTTTTTT.

V gene TRBV7-9 combines with J gene TRBJ2-1, with TRBD2 identical over 8 bases. This CDR3 contains 16 residues. With 1 base clipped from V and 7 bases from J, the junction kept 9 bases outside the gene matches. The germline V gene has CDR1 SEHNR and CDR2 FQNEAQ (reference sequence). In nucleotides, the CDR3 is TGTGCCAGCAGCTTAGGTCGGGCGGGAGGAGGTAATGAGCAGTTCTTC. This encodes CASSLGRAGGGNEQFF.

This sequence joins TRBV6-6 and TRBJ1-1; no clear D gene. Germline assignment: CDR1 MNHNY and CDR2 SVGAGI (reference sequence). The V end was cut by 1 base, the J end by 4 bases, with 7 bases between. CDR3 length: 13 residues. CDR3 in amino acids: CASSYYAGTEAFF. The DNA for the CDR3 is TGTGCCAGCAGTTACTATGCGGGCACTGAAGCTTTCTTT.

The V and J genes are TRBV28 and TRBJ1-4; D unresolved. Germline CDR1 and CDR2: MDHEN and SYDVKM. Trimming left V 9 bases short and J 6 bases short, with 11 bases between. This CDR3 comprises 12 residues. CDR3 DNA sequence: TGTGCCAGTGGTGGGAGGGATGAAAAACTGTTTTTT. It yields the protein CASGGRDEKLFF.

The chain's CDR3 is CASSYSRRGGTEAFF. The CDR3 DNA sequence: TGTGCCAGCAGTTACTCGCGGAGGGGCGGGACTGAAGCTTTCTTT. This chain links TRBV6-5 with TRBJ1-1, with a weak D call TRBD1 (5 bases). The CDR3 has 15 amino acids. The germline CDR1 and CDR2 sequences are MNHEY and SVGAGI. Trimming took 0 bases from V and 5 from J, leaving 13 bases between them.

The chain combines TRBV6-5 with TRBJ1-4; unclear D gene. The CDR3 consists of 11 residues. V shed 6 bases and J shed 6 bases, with 5 bases lying between them. Germline V gives CDR1 MNHEY, CDR2 SVGAGI. The CDR3 region has the DNA TGTGCCAGCAGCTTTGATGAAAAACTGTTTTTT. Protein sequence: CASSFDEKLFF.

This chain connects TRBV5-1 to TRBJ2-3; 8 bases are a match to TRBD2. The junction had 9 bases not matched to a gene; V was cut back by 3 bases and J by 3 bases. The CDR3 totals 16 residues. Per the germline V gene, CDR1 is SGHRS and CDR2 is YFSETQ. The CDR3 DNA follows: TGCGCCAGCAGCTCGGGGGGGGTAAGTGGGACAGATACGCAGTATTTT. This gives the protein CASSSGGVSGTDTQYF.

The chain carries TRBV7-2 and TRBJ2-3, with 7 bases fitting TRBD2. Trimming at V came to 4 bases and at J to 2 bases, leaving 9 bases not matched to a gene. The CDR3 is 16 residues long. Germline CDR1 reads SGHTA; CDR2 reads FQGNSA. CDR3 DNA sequence: TGTGCCAGCAGCTCCGGGGGTCTAGCGGCCACAGATACGCAGTATTTT. Encoded protein: CASSSGGLAATDTQYF.

The rearrangement links TRBV5-4 to TRBJ2-5, with 7 bases identical to TRBD2. The length of the CDR3 is 17 residues. Per germline, CDR1 SGHNT and CDR2 YYREEE (reference sequence). The V segment lost 3 bases and the J segment 4 bases; nucleotides outside the gene matches: 15. CDR3: CASSSGLVGGIGETQYF. The CDR3 coding sequence is TGTGCCAGCAGCTCCGGACTAGTGGGGGGTATAGGAGAGACCCAGTACTTC.

To note about this clone: The junction does not match germline at one end; this may be a read error. The chain employs TRBV7-9 and TRBJ1-1, with D possibly being TRBD1 (6 bases). CDR3 length: 16 amino acids. CDR1 is SEHNR, CDR2 FQNEAQ, per germline (reference sequence). The DNA for the CDR3 is TGTTCCAGCAGCCTACAAGGGGGGGGGAAGATGGCTGAAGCTTTCTTT. Encoded protein: CSSSLQGGGKMAEAFF. Drawing the rest from reference TRBV7-9 and TRBJ1-1, the complete variable domain is DTGVSQNPRHKITKRGQNVTFRCDPISEHNRLYWYRQTLGQGPEFLTYFQNEAQLEKSRLLSDRFSAERPKGSFSTLEIQRTEQGDSAMYLCSSSLQGGGKMAEAFFGQGTRLTVV.

The V call is TRBV9, the J call TRBJ2-3, with 8 bases identical to TRBD2. The CDR3 extends over 15 amino acids. J was trimmed by 8 bases and V by 3 bases; bases with no gene match: 11. Per the germline V gene, CDR1 is SGDLS and CDR2 is YYNGEE. The CDR3 is CASSAPGLGISTQYF. The CDR3 bases are TGTGCCAGCAGCGCCCCGGGACTAGGCATTAGTACGCAGTATTTT.

The CDR3 here is CASSSGEQPQHF. DNA of the CDR3: TGTGCCAGCAGCTCAGGGGAACAGCCCCAGCATTTT. This chain links TRBV7-9 with TRBJ1-5, with a tentative D call TRBD1 (6 bases). CDR1 SEHNR and CDR2 FQNEAQ come from the germline V gene (reference sequence). V lost 4 bases to trimming and J lost 7 bases, with 8 bases between them. CDR3 length: 12 residues.

This chain joins TRBV18 and TRBJ1-2, with D possibly TRBD1 on 5 matching bases. Germline lookup yields CDR1 KGHSH and CDR2 LQKENI. The CDR3 length is 18 residues. Trimming cost V 2 bases and J 2 bases, with 21 bases left between them. CDR3 bases: TGTGCCAGCTCACCAAGCGGGTTAGTGACAGCAGACAACTATGGCTACACCTTC. It yields the protein CASSPSGLVTADNYGYTF. Full variable domain (remainder filled in from reference TRBV18 and TRBJ1-2): NAGVMQNPRHLVRRRGQEARLRCSPMKGHSHVYWYRQLPEEGLKFMVYLQKENIIDESGMPKERFSAEFPKEGPSILRIQQVVRGDSAAYFCASSPSGLVTADNYGYTFGSGTRLTVV.

The chain combines TRBV5-1 with TRBJ2-7, with 8 bases lining up with TRBD1. Germline trimming cut 3 bases from V and 3 bases from J; bases unmatched to any gene: 2. The germline V gene has CDR1 SGHRS and CDR2 YFSETQ. This CDR3 region has 13 residues. This CDR3 reads CASSSGQVYEQYF. CDR3 sequence (DNA): TGCGCCAGCAGCTCGGGACAGGTCTACGAGCAGTACTTC. The entire variable domain, with the rest obtained from reference TRBV5-1 and TRBJ2-7, is as follows: KAGVTQTPRYLIKTRGQQVTLSCSPISGHRSVSWYQQTPGQGLQFLFEYFSETQRNKGNFPGRFSGRQFSNSRSEMNVSTLELGDSALYLCASSSGQVYEQYFGPGTRLTVT.

This clone was seen a few times. The chain is built from TRBV4-3 and TRBJ2-1; weak D call: TRBD2 (6 bases). This CDR3 region has 16 residues. The germline V gene encodes CDR1 LGHNA and CDR2 YSLEER. V shed 1 base and J shed 3 bases, with 13 bases lying between them. The chain's CDR3 is CASSQVVGGLYNEQFF. In nucleotides, the CDR3 is TGCGCCAGCAGCCAAGTGGTCGGGGGACTCTACAATGAGCAGTTCTTC.

The chain combines TRBV7-9 with TRBJ1-1, with 9 nucleotides matching TRBD1. The trim removed 4 bases at V and 1 base at J, leaving 1 base unmatched. The CDR3 runs 14 residues. Germline V gene lookup returns CDR1 SEHNR and CDR2 FQNEAQ (reference sequence). The CDR3 here is CASSWDRANTEAFF. For the CDR3, the DNA is TGTGCCAGCAGCTGGGACAGGGCGAACACTGAAGCTTTCTTT.

This chain links TRBV10-3 with TRBJ2-1, with a weak D call TRBD1 (6 bases). CDR1 ENHRY and CDR2 SYGVKD come from the germline V gene. The CDR3 has 12 residues. The V and J ends lost 8 bases and 6 bases respectively, with 11 bases between them. This CDR3 reads CAIQGSGNEQFF. The CDR3 DNA follows: TGTGCCATCCAGGGGTCCGGCAATGAGCAGTTCTTC.

The CDR3 nucleotides read TGTGCCAGCAGCGTAGGAGGGGGAGGGGGAGAGACCCAGTACTTC. Its translation: CASSVGGGGGETQYF. The V gene is TRBV9, the J gene TRBJ2-5; D perhaps matches TRBD2 (7 bases). The length of the CDR3 is 15 residues. V dropped 0 bases and J dropped 4 bases, with 13 bases sitting between them. The V gene's germline CDR1 is SGDLS and CDR2 YYNGEE.

The V and J genes are TRBV11-2 and TRBJ1-1; TRBD1 is a possible D gene (5 bases). The CDR3 is 14 residues long. CDR1 SGHAT and CDR2 FQNNGV come from the germline V gene. The V end lost 4 bases, the J end lost 7 bases, and 16 bases lay between the germline ends. The CDR3, as DNA: TGTGCCAGCAGCTCCGAACGCAGGGTTGGTGAAGCTTTCTTT. Translated: CASSSERRVGEAFF.

The chain is built from TRBV5-6 and TRBJ1-1, with 7 bases identical to TRBD1. This CDR3 is built from 13 residues. The ends lost 0 bases at V and 4 bases at J; junction bases unmatched: 0. The V gene's germline CDR1 is SGHDT and CDR2 YYEEEE. The CDR3 DNA sequence: TGTGCCAGCAGCTTGGGGACAGGCACTGAAGCTTTCTTT. It yields the protein CASSLGTGTEAFF.

The gene calls are TRBV6-5 and TRBJ2-7; D is undetermined. The CDR3 loop spans 14 amino acids. V lost 0 bases and J lost 0, with 6 bases in between. Germline assignment: CDR1 MNHEY and CDR2 SVGAGI. The CDR3, as DNA: TGTGCCAGCAGTTACTCCCCCAGCTCCTACGAGCAGTACTTC. Translated: CASSYSPSSYEQYF.